A selection of T cell receptor beta chains follows, all from one sample in a study of Graves' ophthalmopathy and Graves' hyperthyroidism. TCRdb re-derived calls from the multiplex PCR reads in MiXCR, one entry per CDR3 protein. The table records hundreds of thousands of distinct CDR3 sequences, about 40% of them present only once. Specimen: peripheral blood. The receptors originated from an adult man with Graves' ophthalmopathy. CDR3s include the opening cysteine and the closing phenylalanine or tryptophan. D genes are given only for firm matches. Some rows have no size entry. The others give once, few or many, or a class for an expanded clone.

CASSQDLRGAQHF	TGTGCCAGCAGCCAAGATTTACGGGGGGCCCAGCATTTT	-	TRBV3-1	-	TRBJ1-5
CASSWDRATEAFF	TGTGCCAGCAGCTGGGACAGGGCCACTGAAGCTTTCTTT	many	TRBV7-2	TRBD1	TRBJ1-1
CASSFGKNNADTQYF	TGTGCCAGCAGCTTCGGGAAGAACAACGCAGATACGCAGTATTTT	once	TRBV7-2	-	TRBJ2-3
CASSLIQAGTSYEQYF	TGTGCCAGCAGCTTAATCCAGGCAGGGACCTCCTACGAGCAGTACTTC	-	TRBV7-2	-	TRBJ2-7
CASSFWTGSRQPQHF	TGCGCCAGCAGTTTTTGGACAGGGTCTCGTCAGCCCCAGCATTTT	many	TRBV5-1	TRBD1	TRBJ1-5
CASSPGQGDANEKLFF	TGTGCCAGCAGCCCGGGACAGGGGGACGCTAATGAAAAACTGTTTTTT	many	TRBV7-9	TRBD1	TRBJ1-4
CASSLRQEQFF	TGTGCCAGCAGCTTAAGGCAAGAGCAGTTCTTC	few	TRBV7-9	-	TRBJ2-1
CASSQDRGANYGYTF	TGTGCCAGCAGCCAAGATCGGGGAGCTAACTATGGCTACACCTTC	many	TRBV3-1	-	TRBJ1-2
CASSLSGLGTEAFF	TGTGCCAGCAGCTTATCTGGGCTAGGCACTGAAGCTTTCTTT	many	TRBV7-8	-	TRBJ1-1
CASSMGQNGGGYQETQYF	TGTGCCAGTAGTATGGGGCAGAATGGCGGAGGGTATCAAGAGACCCAGTACTTC	many	TRBV19	-	TRBJ2-5
CASSTNLAKQTQYF	TGCGCCAGCAGCACTAACCTAGCAAAGCAGACCCAGTACTTC	-	TRBV5-1	-	TRBJ2-5
CASSLGTDNYGYTF	TGTGCCAGCAGCTTAGGGACAGATAACTATGGCTACACCTTC	many	TRBV7-8	-	TRBJ1-2
CASSLYPRNTEAFF	TGTGCCAGCAGCTTATACCCCCGGAACACTGAAGCTTTCTTT	many	TRBV7-3	-	TRBJ1-1
CASREQGDEKLFF	TGTGCCAGCAGAGAGCAGGGGGATGAAAAACTGTTTTTT	-	TRBV7-3	TRBD1	TRBJ1-4
CATGQGLETQYF	TGTGCCACGGGACAGGGTCTCGAGACCCAGTACTTC	many	TRBV12-3/TRBV12-4	TRBD1	TRBJ2-5
CASSQDSGPAQAQYF	TGTGCCAGCAGCCAAGATAGCGGACCAGCCCAGGCCCAGTACTTC	-	TRBV4-1	-	TRBJ2-5
CSAHENYGYTF	TGCAGTGCTCACGAGAATTATGGCTACACCTTC	few	TRBV20-1	-	TRBJ1-2
CAINPGDSGGANVLTF	TGTGCCATCAATCCAGGGGACAGTGGCGGGGCCAACGTCCTGACTTTC	-	TRBV10-3	TRBD1	TRBJ2-6
CASSALGAYTEAFF	TGCGCCAGCAGCGCCCTCGGGGCGTACACTGAAGCTTTCTTT	-	TRBV5-1	-	TRBJ1-1
CASSPSRNYEQYF	TGTGCCAGTAGCCCATCCCGGAACTACGAGCAGTACTTC	many	TRBV19	-	TRBJ2-7
CASSTSGGTDTQYF	TGTGCCAGTTCGACTAGCGGGGGCACAGATACGCAGTATTTT	few	TRBV19	TRBD2	TRBJ2-3
CASSSWTGFKGTEAFF	TGTGCCAGCAGTTCATGGACAGGGTTTAAAGGCACTGAAGCTTTCTTT	few	TRBV5-6	TRBD1	TRBJ1-1
CASSLSPDSYEQYF	TGTGCCAGCAGCCTAAGCCCGGACAGTTACGAGCAGTACTTC	-	TRBV7-3	-	TRBJ2-7